Included here is one T cell receptor beta chain sequence, with context. Its antigen remains unknown. CDR1 and CDR2 from the germline V gene are SQVTM and ANQGSEA. Trimming cost V 4 bases and J 4 bases, with 16 bases left between them. The CDR3 consists of 14 residues. The record originates from a study of glioma-infiltrating T cells. Study observations and caveats: Tissue and blood shared very few CDR3 sequences.

The iRepertoire nested amplicon-rescue multiplex PCR amplified TCR alpha and beta CDR3s from RNA. TCRdb ran MiXCR on the multiplex PCR reads and lists one entry per CDR3 protein. The sample holds around 190,000 distinct CDR3 sequences, more than 35% seen once. This chain links TRBV29-1 with TRBJ1-2; no definite D call. The receptor was isolated from a human donor with low-grade glioma or glioblastoma, undergoing nonglioma brain surgery, or in good health (not recorded which). The sequenced sample was glioma tissue, nonneoplastic brain tissue, or PBMCs (not recorded which). The CDR3 here is CSVASPLGSYGYTF. The CDR3 DNA is TGCAGCGTTGCCTCCCCCCTAGGCAGCTATGGCTACACCTTC.